The next 5 T cell receptor beta chains were all read from a single sample in a study of blood T cell repertoires in COVID-19. TCRdb keeps only in-frame clones here, not all; method: immunoSEQ multiplex PCR. The sample shows around 160,000 clones, around 83% of them seen only once. The sample taken for sequencing was PBMCs or T cells enriched from blood (not recorded which). The receptor set was obtained from a woman between 50 and 59 years old who had been exposed to COVID-19.

This sequence joins TRBV6-4 and TRBJ2-1; 11 bases agree with TRBD2. CDR1 is MRHNA, CDR2 SNTAGT, per germline. CDR3 length: 17 residues. Trimming at V came to 5 bases and at J to 0 bases, leaving 6 bases not matched to a gene. CDR3: CASSIPLAGGSYNEQFF. Here the CDR3 DNA reads TGTGCCAGCAGTATACCTCTAGCGGGGGGCTCCTACAATGAGCAGTTCTTC.

The chain employs TRBV9 and TRBJ1-2; the D is unclear. From germline, CDR1 is SGDLS and CDR2 YYNGEE. V lost 3 bases, J lost 2 bases, and 14 bases lay in between. The CDR3 runs to 15 residues. The CDR3 bases are TGTGCCAGCAGCGCCTTAGAAATGACAAACTATGGCTACACCTTC. Translated: CASSALEMTNYGYTF.

The chain links TRBV15 to TRBJ2-3; unclear D gene. CDR3 length: 15 amino acids. Germline loops: CDR1 LNHNV, CDR2 YYDKDF (reference sequence). The germline V and J ends were trimmed by 4 bases and 1 base, with 12 bases remaining between them. In nucleotides, the CDR3 is TGTGCCACCAGCATTATTCGGAGTCGCACAGATACGCAGTATTTT. Its translation is CATSIIRSRTDTQYF.

The chain uses TRBV5-4 and TRBJ1-2; 8 positions match TRBD1. The CDR3 spans 14 residues. The junction had 10 bases not matched to a gene; V was cut back by 4 bases and J by 8 bases. Per the germline V gene, CDR1 is SGHNT and CDR2 is YYREEE (reference sequence). The CDR3 coding sequence is TGTGCCAGCAGCGTACGGACAGGGAGAGGCGGCTACACCTTC. This translates into CASSVRTGRGGYTF.

The V and J genes are TRBV5-6 and TRBJ2-1; 8 nucleotides agree with TRBD1. The CDR3 is 18 amino acids. Germline V CDR1 and CDR2: SGHDT, YYEEEE. The V segment lost 4 bases and the J segment 4 bases; nucleotides outside the gene matches: 16. The CDR3 DNA follows: TGTGCCAGCAGCCCCCCTACAGGGGGAACGATAACTTACAATGAGCAGTTCTTC. It is translated as CASSPPTGGTITYNEQFF.